These 29 T cell receptor beta chains were all obtained from the same sample, sequenced in a study of blood T cell repertoires in COVID-19. Assay used: immunoSEQ multiplex PCR; TCRdb lists only in-frame clones, some missing. The sample lists approximately 160,000 clones, approximately 84% occurring once. Source material: PBMCs or T cells enriched from blood (not recorded which). Receptor source: a woman in her 50s who had recovered from COVID-19.

The J gene is TRBJ2-4, the V gene TRBV29-1; perhaps TRBD2 as D (6 bases). The CDR3 loop spans 16 amino acids. Germline CDR1 and CDR2: SQVTM and ANQGSEA. V lost 6 bases and J lost 2, with 20 bases in between. This CDR3 is CSVLRSGRSSKNIQYF. The CDR3 nucleotides are TGCAGCGTCCTAAGATCCGGGAGAAGCTCCAAAAACATTCAGTACTTC.

The rearrangement links TRBV12-3 or TRBV12-4 to TRBJ1-1, with a weak D call TRBD1 (6 bases). Trimming left V 5 bases short and J 8 bases short, with 12 bases between. The CDR3 sequence is 12 residues long. The CDR3 region is CASSPADREAFF. As DNA, the CDR3 is TGTGCCAGCAGTCCCGCAGACAGGGAAGCTTTCTTT.

This rearrangement joins TRBV6-5 to TRBJ1-2, with TRBD1 matching over 7 bases. The CDR3 has 13 amino acids. Germline CDR1 MNHEY, CDR2 SVGAGI. Losses at the gene ends were 6 bases for V and 3 bases for J; bases not matched to a gene: 4. This CDR3 is CASSNRGDYGYTF. DNA of the CDR3: TGTGCCAGCAGCAACAGGGGTGACTATGGCTACACCTTC.

The chain employs TRBV10-3 and TRBJ1-2; D gene uncertain. Germline CDR1 ENHRY, CDR2 SYGVKD. The ends were cut back, 2 bases at V and 4 bases at J, with 11 bases in the middle. This CDR3 is built from 14 residues. CDR3 protein: CAISEGPDTYGYTF. DNA for the CDR3: TGTGCCATCAGTGAGGGGCCGGATACCTATGGCTACACCTTC.

This sequence joins TRBV6-4 and TRBJ1-2; D is perhaps TRBD1 (6 bases). The CDR3 is 15 residues long. The V end was cut by 6 bases, the J end by 1 base, with 15 bases between. CDR1 MRHNA and CDR2 SNTAGT come from the germline V gene. The CDR3 is CASRDQRDNNYGYTF. The CDR3 coding sequence is TGTGCCAGCAGGGATCAACGGGACAATAACTATGGCTACACCTTC.

V gene TRBV5-4 combines with J gene TRBJ2-3; 13 bases map to TRBD2. CDR3 length equals 16 residues. CDR1 and CDR2 from the germline V gene are SGHNT and YYREEE (reference sequence). V shed 4 bases, J shed 6 bases, and the junction held 8 bases outside the gene matches. CDR3 protein: CASSSGLAGVGDTQYF. Written as DNA, the CDR3 is TGTGCCAGCAGCAGTGGACTAGCGGGAGTAGGGGATACGCAGTATTTT.

The V and J genes are TRBV19 and TRBJ1-2, with 9 bases that match TRBD1. Losses at the gene ends were 4 bases for V and 6 bases for J; bases not matched to a gene: 3. The length of the CDR3 is 13 residues. CDR1 and CDR2 (germline): LNHDA, SQIVND (reference sequence). CDR3 DNA sequence: TGTGCCAGTAGTACCAGACAGGGGGATGGCTACACCTTC. As protein: CASSTRQGDGYTF.

The chain employs TRBV5-4 and TRBJ2-7; D ambiguous. CDR3 length: 14 residues. Deletions cut 4 bases from V and 0 bases from J, with 11 bases between. CDR1 is SGHNT, CDR2 YYREEE, per germline (reference sequence). The CDR3 DNA follows: TGTGCCAGCAGCGCCAGGTCAGCCTCCTACGAGCAGTACTTC. Translating gives CASSARSASYEQYF. Supplemented by reference TRBV5-4 and TRBJ2-7, the full variable domain reads ETGVTQSPTHLIKTRGQQVTLRCSSQSGHNTVSWYQQALGQGPQFIFQYYREEENGRGNFPPRFSGLQFPNYSSELNVNALELDDSALYLCASSARSASYEQYFGPGTRLTVT.

The chain joins TRBV7-2 to TRBJ1-2; D is unclear. The length of the CDR3 is 13 residues. The germline V gene encodes CDR1 SGHTA and CDR2 FQGNSA. V was trimmed by 4 bases and J by 6 bases, leaving 12 bases between them. The CDR3 protein is CASSSFGRNGYTF. The CDR3 bases are TGTGCCAGCAGCTCCTTTGGGCGCAATGGCTACACCTTC.

This chain connects TRBV30 to TRBJ2-2; a possible D gene is TRBD2 (6 bases). V lost 1 base and J 7 bases, leaving 10 bases between the germline ends. This CDR3 has 13 amino acids. The germline V gene encodes CDR1 GTSNPN and CDR2 SVGIG (reference sequence). CDR3 loop: CAWSGDLGGELFF. The CDR3 nucleotides are TGTGCCTGGAGTGGGGACTTGGGCGGGGAGCTGTTTTTT.

CDR3 sequence: CASRVGQGTYEQYF. CDR3 in DNA: TGTGCCAGCAGGGTGGGACAGGGGACCTACGAGCAGTACTTC. The chain couples TRBV6-5 to TRBJ2-7; 10 bases align to TRBD1. Germline CDR1 and CDR2: MNHEY and SVGAGI. The CDR3 sequence is 14 residues long. Trimming took 6 bases from V and 2 from J; bases not matched to a gene: 4.

The V gene is TRBV19, the J gene TRBJ1-6, with 10 bases lining up with TRBD1. Germline V gene lookup returns CDR1 LNHDA and CDR2 SQIVND (reference sequence). V was clipped by 4 bases and J by 10 bases; unmatched bases: 4. This CDR3 is built from 14 residues. CDR3 DNA: TGTGCCAGTAGTACGACAGGGGGCTACTCACCCCTCCACTTT. Its translation: CASSTTGGYSPLHF.

This clone was seen only once. This chain uses TRBV5-1 with TRBJ2-3; 12 bases fit TRBD2. V lost 1 base, J lost 5 bases, and 2 bases stayed unmatched. This CDR3 spans 15 amino acids. Per germline, CDR1 SGHRS and CDR2 YFSETQ. The CDR3 here is CASSLRLAGEDTQYF. The CDR3 region has the DNA TGCGCCAGCAGCTTGAGACTAGCGGGAGAAGATACGCAGTATTTT.

CDR3 nucleotide sequence: TGTGCCAGTAGTATAGCGGGACTAACGAACACCGGGGAGCTGTTTTTT. Protein sequence: CASSIAGLTNTGELFF. V gene TRBV19 combines with J gene TRBJ2-2, with 7 positions matching TRBD2. The CDR3 totals 16 residues. Unmatched junction bases numbered 2, after V lost 1 base and J lost 0 bases. The germline V gene encodes CDR1 LNHDA and CDR2 SQIVND (reference sequence).

The CDR3 protein is CASSAGTRNTEAFF. The CDR3 DNA reads TGTGCCAGCAGCGCCGGGACAAGAAACACTGAAGCTTTCTTT. The rearrangement joins TRBV27 to TRBJ1-1, with D tentatively TRBD1 (6 bases). Germline lookup yields CDR1 MNHEY and CDR2 SMNVEV (reference sequence). Trimming took off 6 bases at V and 2 bases at J, with 13 bases between the two ends. CDR3 length equals 14 residues.

For the CDR3, the DNA is TGTGCCAGCAGCGCGAGCCGGACAGGGAGGTTTTATAATTCACCCCTCCACTTT. This codes for CASSASRTGRFYNSPLHF. The chain joins TRBV11-2 to TRBJ1-6; 8 positions match TRBD1. The germline V gene has CDR1 SGHAT and CDR2 FQNNGV. The V gene end was trimmed by 5 bases and the J gene end by 4 bases; junction bases not matched to a gene: 13. This CDR3 contains 18 residues.

This rearrangement joins TRBV5-1 to TRBJ2-7, with a tentative D call TRBD1 (7 bases). The CDR3 runs to 15 residues. Germline CDR1 and CDR2: SGHRS and YFSETQ. Trimming left V 6 bases short and J 5 bases short, with 21 bases between. The CDR3 DNA sequence: TGCGCCAGCACTCTAGAGGGACCAGGGGGGAACGAGCAGTACTTC. Translated: CASTLEGPGGNEQYF.

The V call is TRBV12-1, the J call TRBJ1-6; no DNA check was done on the table's D call, TRBD1. TRBV12-1 is tagged as a pseudogene. The CDR3 has 14 amino acids. CDR3 sequence (DNA): TGTGCCAGCAGCCAAGGGACAGGGAATTCACCCCTCCACTTT. Its translation is CASSQGTGNSPLHF.

The chain is built from TRBV5-1 and TRBJ2-7, with 9 positions matching TRBD1. The CDR3 extends over 16 amino acids. V shed 4 bases, J shed 2 bases, and the junction held 10 bases outside the gene matches. Germline-derived CDR1 and CDR2 are SGHRS and YFSETQ. CDR3 residues: CASSLGPGTGTYEQYF. The CDR3 bases are TGCGCCAGCAGCCTAGGACCCGGGACAGGGACCTACGAGCAGTACTTC. Full variable domain (rest looked up from reference TRBV5-1 and TRBJ2-7): KAGVTQTPRYLIKTRGQQVTLSCSPISGHRSVSWYQQTPGQGLQFLFEYFSETQRNKGNFPGRFSGRQFSNSRSEMNVSTLELGDSALYLCASSLGPGTGTYEQYFGPGTRLTVT.

This sequence joins TRBV5-4 and TRBJ1-2; 10 bases align to TRBD1. CDR1 is SGHNT and CDR2 is YYREEE in the germline V gene (reference sequence). The length of the CDR3 is 13 residues. V lost 2 bases to trimming and J lost 11 bases; unmatched junction nucleotides: 6. In nucleotides, the CDR3 is TGTGCCAGCAGCTTAGGGACAGGGGATAAGTACACCTTC. This translates into CASSLGTGDKYTF.

The chain combines TRBV5-4 with TRBJ2-7; TRBD2 agrees at 14 bases. In germline, CDR1 is SGHNT, CDR2 YYREEE (reference sequence). CDR3 length: 16 amino acids. With V trimmed by 4 bases and J by 2 bases, 5 bases remained unmatched. For the CDR3, the DNA is TGTGCCAGCAGCATGGGACTAGCGGGAGCGGCCTACGAGCAGTACTTC. Protein product: CASSMGLAGAAYEQYF.

V usage is TRBV2 and J usage is TRBJ2-7; D not resolved. From germline, CDR1 is SNHLY and CDR2 FYNNEI. V was pared by 8 bases and J by 0 bases, with 5 bases between. The CDR3 covers 11 residues. The CDR3 is CASLSSYEQYF. The CDR3 DNA is TGTGCCAGCCTAAGCTCCTACGAGCAGTACTTC. Using reference TRBV2 and TRBJ2-7 for the parts outside the CDR3, the full variable domain is EPEVTQTPSHQVTQMGQEVILRCVPISNHLYFYWYRQILGQKVEFLVSFYNNEISEKSEIFDDQFSVERPDGSNFTLKIRSTKLEDSAMYFCASLSSYEQYFGPGTRLTVT.

V gene TRBV21-1 combines with J gene TRBJ1-6; the D call of TRBD1 is as the table states it, not checked on the DNA. TRBV21-1 is a pseudogene segment. CDR3 length: 16 amino acids. The CDR3 sequence is CASSKGQGTGNSPLHF. CDR3 nucleotide sequence: TGTGCCAGCAGCAAAGGACAGGGGACAGGTAATTCACCCCTCCACTTT.

V and J are TRBV28 and TRBJ2-5; 8 bases are shared with TRBD2. The length of the CDR3 is 15 residues. Unmatched junction bases numbered 6, after V lost 5 bases and J lost 1 base. Germline-derived CDR1 and CDR2 are MDHEN and SYDVKM. CDR3 amino acids: CASSRLAGTQETQYF. CDR3 sequence (DNA): TGTGCCAGCAGTCGCTTAGCGGGAACCCAAGAGACCCAGTACTTC. Full variable domain (missing parts from reference TRBV28 and TRBJ2-5): DVKVTQSSRYLVKRTGEKVFLECVQDMDHENMFWYRQDPGLGLRLIYFSYDVKMKEKGDIPEGYSVSREKKERFSLILESASTNQTSMYLCASSRLAGTQETQYFGPGTRLLVL.

Remarks on this clone: A read error may account for a junction end that differs from germline. The chain uses TRBV19 and TRBJ1-2; 8 bases match TRBD1. The CDR3 is 15 amino acids. Per the germline V gene, CDR1 is LNHDA and CDR2 is SQIVND (reference sequence). The CDR3 region is CASRRTGGNNYGYTF. In DNA form, the CDR3 reads TGTGCCTCCCGACGCACAGGGGGAAACAACTACGGCTACACCTTC. Combining the CDR3 with reference TRBV19 and TRBJ1-2 gives the whole variable domain DGGITQSPKYLFRKEGQNVTLSCEQNLNHDAMYWYRQDPGQGLRLIYYSQIVNDFQKGDIAEGYSVSREKKESFPLTVTSAQKNPTAFYLCASRRTGGNNYGYTFGSGTRLTVV.

The V gene is TRBV5-1, the J gene TRBJ2-7; 7 positions agree with TRBD1. The CDR3 consists of 15 residues. V shed 3 bases and J 3 bases; nucleotides not matched to a gene: 9. In germline, CDR1 is SGHRS, CDR2 YFSETQ. The CDR3 is CASSSLGTANYEQYF. Written as DNA, the CDR3 is TGCGCCAGCAGCTCTCTAGGGACAGCCAACTACGAGCAGTACTTC.

On this clone itself: Compared with germline, one end of the junction differs, possibly owing to a read error. CDR3 sequence reads: CASSPSSGTTGELFF. In nucleotides, the CDR3 is TGTGCTAGCAGCCCTTCGTCCGGGACTACCGGGGAGCTGTTTTTT. This chain joins TRBV7-7 and TRBJ2-2; perhaps TRBD2 as D (6 bases). Germline loops: CDR1 SSHAT, CDR2 FNYEAQ (reference sequence). The length of the CDR3 is 15 residues.

The gene calls are TRBV7-2 and TRBJ1-1; no definite D call. The germline V gene has CDR1 SGHTA and CDR2 FQGNSA. The CDR3 covers 14 residues. Trimming took off 1 base at V and 1 base at J, with 7 bases between the two ends. The CDR3 region is CASSLGGQNTEAFF. CDR3 nucleotide sequence: TGTGCCAGCAGCTTAGGAGGTCAGAACACTGAAGCTTTCTTT.

The CDR3 region is CASSLEGWSYNEQFF. The CDR3 nucleotides read TGCGCCAGCAGCTTGGAGGGGTGGTCCTACAATGAGCAGTTCTTC. The chain joins TRBV5-1 to TRBJ2-1; D might be TRBD1 (5 bases). V lost 0 bases, J lost 1 base, and 8 bases lay in between. The V gene's germline CDR1 is SGHRS and CDR2 YFSETQ. There are 15 residues in the CDR3.